Presented here are 8 T cell receptor beta chains from one specimen sequenced in a study of blood T cell repertoires in COVID-19. TCRdb keeps only in-frame clones here, not all; method: immunoSEQ multiplex PCR. In the table there are 160,000 or so clones, around 80% of which are singletons. The source material was peripheral blood. All receptors come from an older man with active or convalescent COVID-19.

This clone occurred once. This sequence joins TRBV3-1 (or the pseudogene TRBV3-2) and TRBJ2-1; no firm D call. Trimming took off 0 bases at V and 4 bases at J, with 13 bases between the two ends. This CDR3 has 16 residues. Germline CDR1 is LGHDT and CDR2 is YNNKEL (reference sequence). For the CDR3, the DNA is TGTGCCAGCAGCCAAGATCCCCACTCGCTATACAATGAGCAGTTCTTC. This encodes CASSQDPHSLYNEQFF.

This chain connects TRBV7-2 to TRBJ1-2; a weak D match, TRBD1 (6 bases). Per germline, CDR1 SGHTA and CDR2 FQGNSA. V gave up 2 bases and J gave up 3 bases, with 10 bases separating them. CDR3 length equals 14 residues. The CDR3 DNA is TGTGCCAGCAGCTTAACCGCAGGGGACTATGGCTACACCTTC. Its protein is CASSLTAGDYGYTF. Supplemented by reference TRBV7-2 and TRBJ1-2, the full variable domain reads GAGVSQSPSNKVTEKGKDVELRCDPISGHTALYWYRQSLGQGLEFLIYFQGNSAPDKSGLPSDRFSAERTGGSVSTLTIQRTQQEDSAVYLCASSLTAGDYGYTFGSGTRLTVV.

The chain carries TRBV5-4 and TRBJ1-3, with TRBD1 as a possible D gene (6 bases). V lost 4 bases, J lost 0 bases, and 14 bases lay in between. The CDR3 has 16 residues. Germline CDR1 SGHNT, CDR2 YYREEE (reference sequence). CDR3 sequence reads: CASSTPGAPSGNTIYF. CDR3 DNA sequence: TGTGCCAGCAGCACACCAGGGGCTCCCTCTGGAAACACCATATATTTT.

J is TRBJ1-1 and V is TRBV19; 7 bases agree with TRBD1. Germline V lookup: CDR1 LNHDA, CDR2 SQIVND (reference sequence). CDR3 length: 14 residues. Germline trimming cut 5 bases from V and 5 bases from J; bases unmatched to any gene: 8. The CDR3 sequence is CASSDFPGQTEAFF. The CDR3 DNA is TGTGCCAGTAGTGACTTCCCGGGACAGACTGAAGCTTTCTTT.

CDR3 loop: CASSLVSGLGAGELFF. The CDR3, as DNA: TGCGCCAGCAGCTTGGTTTCCGGCTTGGGCGCCGGGGAGCTGTTTTTT. This chain uses TRBV5-1 with TRBJ2-2; D is undetermined. The CDR3 loop spans 16 amino acids. Trimming removed 0 bases at V and 6 bases at J, with 15 bases between. Looked up from germline, CDR1 is SGHRS and CDR2 is YFSETQ.

The gene calls are TRBV3-1 (or the pseudogene TRBV3-2) and TRBJ2-3; 14 bases are shared with TRBD2. This CDR3 spans 16 amino acids. V shed 5 bases, J shed 3 bases, and the junction held 4 bases outside the gene matches. Germline values: CDR1 LGHDT, CDR2 YNNKEL (reference sequence). CDR3 in amino acids: CASSSGLAGGTDTQYF. Written as DNA, the CDR3 is TGTGCCAGCAGCTCCGGACTAGCGGGAGGTACAGATACGCAGTATTTT.

This chain joins TRBV9 and TRBJ1-2; maybe TRBD1 (5 bases). Trimming left V 4 bases short and J 3 bases short, with 16 bases between. Germline CDR1 SGDLS, CDR2 YYNGEE. The CDR3 length is 15 residues. CDR3 in DNA: TGTGCCAGCAGCAGCCCAGGGTTTTCGGACTATGGCTACACCTTC. The encoded protein is CASSSPGFSDYGYTF.

In its sample, this clone was seen once. V usage is TRBV14 and J usage is TRBJ2-7, with a tentative D call TRBD1 (6 bases). Germline CDR1 SGHDN, CDR2 FVKESK. V was pared by 1 base and J by 0 bases, with 13 bases between. The CDR3 is 16 amino acids. The CDR3 coding sequence is TGTGCCAGCAGCCAAGGCCTGGGGGCCTTCTCCTACGAGCAGTACTTC. Protein product: CASSQGLGAFSYEQYF.